One TCR beta chain is described in this entry. What it binds is not known. These data come from a study of cytomegalovirus exposure and HLA in healthy donors. General study results and limits: Most sequenced TCRs were rare (though some public TCRs occurred in many donors). Exclusion applied to some V segments, including TRBV6-2 and TRBV6-3, as they were indistinguishable.

CDR1 is SGHDT, CDR2 YYEEEE, per germline. V lost 3 bases, J lost 3 bases, and 7 bases stayed unmatched. This CDR3 comprises 15 residues. PCR amplification relied on 60 Vbeta primers (plus 13 Jbeta primers). Generated by immunoSEQ multiplex PCR, the TCRdb table keeps only in-frame clones and is missing some. The table has approximately 100,000 clones, around four fifths seen once; the top ten hold about 4.3%. The chain employs TRBV5-6 and TRBJ2-7; TRBD1 aligns across 9 bases. Input material: PBMCs. This clonotype was sampled from a man between 40 and 49 years old in good health and CMV-seronegative. The CDR3 loop reads CASSSGTGLFYEQYV. As DNA, the CDR3 is TGTGCCAGCAGCTCGGGGACAGGGCTATTCTACGAGCAGTACGTC.